A selection of T cell receptor beta chains follows, all from one sample in a study of shared clonotypes between healthy human individuals. TCRdb's table, derived via immunoSEQ multiplex PCR, lists solely in-frame clones and lacks some. The table includes about 1 million clones, more than 60% detected once. The sequencing input was memory CD4+ T cells sorted from blood. The receptors were gathered from a man between 18 and 29 years old in good health. Both conserved end residues are trimmed from each CDR3. Clone size is shown for a subset of rows, as once, few, many or a class of expanded clone.

CDR3aa	abundance	v_gene	j_gene
ASRGPGQGASEQY	-	TRBV19	TRBJ2-7
ASSLGTGGAETQY	few	TRBV28	TRBJ2-5
ASSQGDTQY	-	TRBV14	TRBJ2-3
ASTQNWNTEAF	-	TRBV6-5	TRBJ1-1
ASSPAGVNEQF	-	TRBV11-2	TRBJ2-1
ASSYYSGHSYNEQF	once	TRBV6-5	TRBJ2-1
ASSYGGQGNQPQH	-	TRBV6-6	TRBJ1-5
ASSEAASYEQY	few	TRBV6-1	TRBJ2-7
ASRLAGRADTQY	-	TRBV27	TRBJ2-3
ASSQDLGNYGYT	-	TRBV4-3	TRBJ1-2
ASSSLNYGYT	few	TRBV6-6	TRBJ1-2
ASSEQGGGTEAF	-	TRBV5-1	TRBJ1-1
ASSFSRTVSSGANVLT	-	TRBV27	TRBJ2-6
ASGLDLQETQY	-	TRBV12-5	TRBJ2-5
ASSVLAGGQNIQY	-	TRBV19	TRBJ2-4
ASSYGTEAF	few	TRBV28	TRBJ1-1
ASSYTRASSYEQY	once	TRBV6-6	TRBJ2-7
ASSPRGTMNTEAF	-	TRBV5-4	TRBJ1-1
ASSLKWAVGIYEQY	-	TRBV27	TRBJ2-7
ASSRFDEQY	-	TRBV2	TRBJ2-7
ASSLYLGQVYNEQF	-	TRBV11-2	TRBJ2-1
ASSPAGGPSYNEQF	-	TRBV5-4	TRBJ2-1
AWSLGWTGGNTIY	few	TRBV30	TRBJ1-3
ASSYSGDTGELF	-	TRBV6-5	TRBJ2-2
ASSRTGGTDTQY	-	TRBV11-3	TRBJ2-3
ASERVNEQF	once	TRBV11-2	TRBJ2-1
ASSIGSGRGVREQF	-	TRBV19	TRBJ2-1
ASSLFEGGPGPGELF	-	TRBV7-8	TRBJ2-2
ASRGPPNTEAF	-	TRBV10-1	TRBJ1-1
ASRGQGQNTGELF	-	TRBV5-4	TRBJ2-2
ASSKGQGDYYEQY	-	TRBV21-1	TRBJ2-7
ASSAPSGGAINTQY	-	TRBV25-1	TRBJ2-3